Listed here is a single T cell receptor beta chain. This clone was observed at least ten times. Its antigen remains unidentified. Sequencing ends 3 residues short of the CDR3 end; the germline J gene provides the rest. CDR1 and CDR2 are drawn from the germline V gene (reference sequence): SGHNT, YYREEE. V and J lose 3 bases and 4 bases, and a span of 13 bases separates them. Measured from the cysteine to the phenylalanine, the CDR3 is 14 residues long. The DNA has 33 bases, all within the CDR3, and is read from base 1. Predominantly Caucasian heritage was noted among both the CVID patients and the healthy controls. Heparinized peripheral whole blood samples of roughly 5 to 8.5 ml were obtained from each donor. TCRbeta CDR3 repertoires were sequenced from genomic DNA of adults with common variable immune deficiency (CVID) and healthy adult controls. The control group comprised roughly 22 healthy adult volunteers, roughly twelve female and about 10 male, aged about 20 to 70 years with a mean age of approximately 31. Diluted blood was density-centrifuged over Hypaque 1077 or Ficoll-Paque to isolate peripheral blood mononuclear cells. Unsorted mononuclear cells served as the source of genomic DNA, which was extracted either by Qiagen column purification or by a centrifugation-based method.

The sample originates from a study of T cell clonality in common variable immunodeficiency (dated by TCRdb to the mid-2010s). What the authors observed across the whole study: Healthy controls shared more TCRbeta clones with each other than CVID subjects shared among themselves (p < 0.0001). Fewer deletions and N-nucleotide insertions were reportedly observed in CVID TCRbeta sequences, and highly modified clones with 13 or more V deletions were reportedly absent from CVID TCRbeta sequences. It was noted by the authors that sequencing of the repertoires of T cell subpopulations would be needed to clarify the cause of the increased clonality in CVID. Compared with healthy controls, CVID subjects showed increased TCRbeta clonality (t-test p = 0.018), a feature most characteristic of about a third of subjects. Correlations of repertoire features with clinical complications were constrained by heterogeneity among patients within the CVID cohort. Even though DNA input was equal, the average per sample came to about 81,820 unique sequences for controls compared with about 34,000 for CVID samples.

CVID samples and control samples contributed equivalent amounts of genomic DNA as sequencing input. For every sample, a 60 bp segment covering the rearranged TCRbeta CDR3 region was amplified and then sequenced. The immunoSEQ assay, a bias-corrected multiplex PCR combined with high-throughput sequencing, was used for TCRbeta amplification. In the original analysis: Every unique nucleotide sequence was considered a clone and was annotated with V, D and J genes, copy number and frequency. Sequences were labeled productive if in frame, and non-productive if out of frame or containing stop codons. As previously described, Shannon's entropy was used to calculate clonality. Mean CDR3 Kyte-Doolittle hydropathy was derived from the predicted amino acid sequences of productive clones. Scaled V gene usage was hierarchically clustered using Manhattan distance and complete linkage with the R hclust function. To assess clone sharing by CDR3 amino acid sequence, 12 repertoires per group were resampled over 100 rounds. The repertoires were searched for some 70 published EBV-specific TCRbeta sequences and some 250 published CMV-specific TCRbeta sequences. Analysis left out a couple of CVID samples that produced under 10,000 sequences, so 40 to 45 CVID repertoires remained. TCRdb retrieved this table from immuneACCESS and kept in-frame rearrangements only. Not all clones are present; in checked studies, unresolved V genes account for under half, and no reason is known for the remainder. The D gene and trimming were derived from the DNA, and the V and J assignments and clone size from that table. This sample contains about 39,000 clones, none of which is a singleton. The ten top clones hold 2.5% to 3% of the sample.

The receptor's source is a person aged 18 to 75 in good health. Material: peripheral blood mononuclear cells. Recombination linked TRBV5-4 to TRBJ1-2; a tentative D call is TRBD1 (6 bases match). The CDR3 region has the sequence CASSSDRIAYGYTF. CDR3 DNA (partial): TGTGCCAGCAGCTCGGACAGAATCGCCTATGGC.